This TCR beta chain originates from a study of T cells after yellow fever vaccination. Study outcomes and limitations: Within FACS-sorted repertoires, abundant clonotypes contaminating from the bulk population could be present. A faster peak, day 5 versus 15, was reached by the weaker secondary response. Post-booster samples contained most primary-vaccination clones (about 95% CD4, 88% CD8).

This CDR3 is built from 20 residues. By 5'RACE template switching, TCR cDNA was produced, with a universal primer site and UMIs added in the process. TCRdb passed the 5' RACE reads through MiXCR, listing each CDR3 protein once. This sample has just under 600,000 distinct CDR3 sequences, with roughly 14% found just once. A few counts support this clonotype. What it recognizes is unknown. This sequence originates from a man younger than 40 who received the YFV17D yellow fever vaccine. The J gene is TRBJ1-6, the V gene TRBV21-1; the table's D call, TRBD1, was not checked against the DNA. TRBV21-1 is a pseudogene segment. Specimen: PBMCs, collected on the day of the yellow fever booster vaccination. This CDR3 is CASSIHRTFCHGSYNSPLHF. CDR3 in DNA: TGTGCCAGCAGCATCCACCGGACCTTCTGTCACGGCTCCTATAATTCACCCCTCCACTTT.